Below, 18 T cell receptor beta chains from the same sample are listed, as sequenced in a study of blood T cell repertoires in COVID-19. Sequenced by immunoSEQ multiplex PCR; TCRdb stores in-frame clones only, minus some. The table lists about 480,000 clones, 85% to 90% of them singletons. Sequencing was performed on peripheral blood. The source of these receptors is a woman in her 50s with COVID-19, enrolled during active disease.

This chain uses TRBV12-3 or TRBV12-4 with TRBJ1-2; no clear D. The CDR3 covers 13 residues. Trimming pared 3 bases from V and 4 bases from J, leaving 9 bases between. CDR3: CASSLSRSYGYTF. In DNA form, the CDR3 reads TGTGCCAGCAGTTTGTCCAGGTCCTATGGCTACACCTTC.

The chain carries TRBV6-5 and TRBJ1-4; perhaps TRBD1 as D (5 bases). This CDR3 spans 14 amino acids. The germline CDR1 and CDR2 sequences are MNHEY and SVGAGI. V was clipped by 2 bases and J by 5 bases, with 9 bases between them. The CDR3 bases are TGTGCCAGCAGTTACGCGGGACCAAATGAAAAACTGTTTTTT. Translation: CASSYAGPNEKLFF.

This chain connects TRBV6-6 to TRBJ1-2; D gene uncertain. The ends were cut back, 0 bases at V and 3 bases at J, with 8 bases in the middle. This CDR3 has 14 residues. Looked up from germline, CDR1 is MNHNY and CDR2 is SVGAGI (reference sequence). The CDR3 region is CASSYSRADYGYTF. CDR3 bases: TGTGCCAGCAGTTACTCGAGAGCGGACTATGGCTACACCTTC.

The chain links TRBV10-1 to TRBJ1-1, with D perhaps matching TRBD1 (6 bases). This CDR3 is built from 14 residues. Trimming removed 3 bases at V and 4 bases at J, with 12 bases between. Germline V lookup: CDR1 WNHNN, CDR2 SYGVQD (reference sequence). CDR3 amino acids: CASSEGGLSTEAFF. Written as DNA, the CDR3 is TGCGCCAGCAGTGAAGGGGGTCTGAGCACTGAAGCTTTCTTT.

The gene calls are TRBV12-3 or TRBV12-4 and TRBJ1-2; TRBD1 is a possible D gene (5 bases). The CDR3 runs 12 residues. V shed 6 bases and J shed 8 bases, with 13 bases lying between them. CDR3 residues: CASSRSTGGYTF. Written as DNA, the CDR3 is TGTGCCAGCAGCCGTAGCACAGGAGGCTACACCTTC.

This clone was seen a few times. The chain couples TRBV5-8 to TRBJ1-1; no clear D gene. CDR1 SGHTS and CDR2 YDEGEE come from the germline V gene. With 1 base removed from V and 3 bases from J, the gap between germline ends came to 7 bases. CDR3 length: 13 residues. The DNA for the CDR3 is TGTGCCAGCAGCTTGTACGGGGACACTGAAGCTTTCTTT. It specifies CASSLYGDTEAFF.

This chain links TRBV7-2 with TRBJ2-3, with 9 bases fitting TRBD2. The CDR3 runs 13 residues. V dropped 5 bases and J dropped 13; count of bases not matched to a gene: 10. Germline V gives CDR1 SGHTA, CDR2 FQGNSA. CDR3 DNA sequence: TGTGCCAGCAGCGATCGGCTAGCGGGGAGCGAGTATTTT. The encoded protein is CASSDRLAGSEYF.

In this sample, this clone turned up once. This chain joins TRBV4-2 and TRBJ2-1, with TRBD1 identical over 10 bases. The CDR3 runs to 15 residues. V lost 5 bases and J lost 3; bases outside the gene matches: 4. Germline assignment: CDR1 LGHNA and CDR2 YNFKEQ. The CDR3 DNA is TGTGCCAGCAGCTCCGGGACAGGGGTCTACAATGAGCAGTTCTTC. It codes for CASSSGTGVYNEQFF.

The rearrangement joins TRBV5-1 to TRBJ2-5, with D possibly matching TRBD1 (5 bases). V was trimmed by 4 bases and J by 4 bases, leaving 8 bases between them. The CDR3 covers 12 residues. Germline V gene data show CDR1 as SGHRS and CDR2 as YFSETQ. DNA of the CDR3: TGCGCCAGCAGCGTTCAGGGAGAGACCCAGTACTTC. Residues: CASSVQGETQYF.

CDR3 sequence (DNA): TGCGCCAGCAGCTTTGTTAGAGGGGGCACCGGGGAGCTGTTTTTT. Protein sequence: CASSFVRGGTGELFF. J is TRBJ2-2 and V is TRBV5-1, with a tentative D call TRBD1 (6 bases). Trimming shortened V by 2 bases and J by 4 bases, and 12 bases separated the two germline ends. There are 15 residues in the CDR3. Germline CDR1 reads SGHRS; CDR2 reads YFSETQ.

This clone was found a few times. The rearrangement uses TRBV6-4 and TRBJ2-7; D is undetermined. Germline CDR1 and CDR2: MRHNA and SNTAGT. With 3 bases removed from V and 0 bases from J, the gap between germline ends came to 9 bases. CDR3 length equals 14 residues. CDR3 nucleotides: TGTGCCAGCAGTGAGGAGAGCAGCTCCTACGAGCAGTACTTC. Protein: CASSEESSSYEQYF.

This chain joins TRBV12-2 and TRBJ2-7; TRBD2 is the table's D call, not checked against the DNA. TRBV12-2 is flagged as a pseudogene. The CDR3 length is 16 residues. The DNA for the CDR3 is TGTGCAAGTCGCTTCCTATGGAGCGGCGGCTCCTACGAGCAGTACTTC. This translates into CASRFLWSGGSYEQYF.

This clone occurred a few times. The chain uses TRBV2 and TRBJ2-6; D is undetermined. There are 15 residues in the CDR3. Trimming took 5 bases from V and 6 from J, leaving 14 bases between them. Looked up from germline, CDR1 is SNHLY and CDR2 is FYNNEI. The CDR3 spells CASSLGLAAANVLTF. CDR3 bases: TGTGCCAGCAGTCTTGGCCTCGCCGCGGCCAACGTCCTGACTTTC.

Only one count was recorded for this clone. The chain carries TRBV27 and TRBJ1-5; TRBD1 is a possible D gene (6 bases). Germline V gene sequence: CDR1 MNHEY, CDR2 SMNVEV (reference sequence). CDR3 length equals 15 residues. Between the trimmed V and J ends, which lost 3 bases and 1 base, there was a span of 10 bases. The CDR3 region has the DNA TGTGCCAGCAGTTTTGGGGGGGGCAGCAATCAGCCCCAGCATTTT. Its translation: CASSFGGGSNQPQHF.

The V gene is TRBV24-1, the J gene TRBJ2-2, with D hard to call. With 4 bases removed from V and 8 bases from J, the gap between germline ends came to 10 bases. Germline-derived CDR1 and CDR2 are KGHDR and SFDVKD. The CDR3 is 13 amino acids. CDR3 nucleotides: TGTGCCACCAGTGACTCATTCAGGGGGGAGCTGTTTTTT. Translating it yields CATSDSFRGELFF.

This chain connects TRBV20-1 to TRBJ2-5; TRBD1 aligns across 8 bases. This CDR3 is 15 amino acids long. The trim removed 3 bases at V and 5 bases at J, leaving 11 bases unmatched. From germline, CDR1 is DFQATT and CDR2 SNEGSKA (reference sequence). The CDR3 spells CSASEVGQGMETQYF. Here the CDR3 DNA reads TGCAGTGCTAGTGAGGTTGGACAGGGAATGGAGACCCAGTACTTC.

V usage is TRBV9 and J usage is TRBJ2-1, with 9 bases matching TRBD2. CDR3 length: 15 amino acids. Germline-derived CDR1 and CDR2 are SGDLS and YYNGEE. The V segment lost 3 bases and the J segment 3 bases; nucleotides outside the gene matches: 4. The CDR3, as DNA: TGTGCCAGCAGCGGTAGCGGGGGCCACTACAATGAGCAGTTCTTC. Translating gives CASSGSGGHYNEQFF.

This chain connects TRBV9 to TRBJ2-2; D may be TRBD1 (6 bases). The germline V gene encodes CDR1 SGDLS and CDR2 YYNGEE. Trimming left V 4 bases short and J 3 bases short, with 19 bases between. There are 17 residues in the CDR3. The CDR3 bases are TGTGCCAGCAGCCCCATTCTCAGGGGCCTGGACACCGGGGAGCTGTTTTTT. It codes for CASSPILRGLDTGELFF.